Here is one T cell receptor beta chain with its context. Only in-frame clones appear in the TCRdb table, and some are missing; sequencing was by immunoSEQ multiplex PCR. Counted here are a few thousand clones, 85% occurring once; the ten biggest clones make up roughly 1%. Time point meaning: 2015-2016 season, pre-vaccination. The record originates from a study of follicular helper T cells after annual influenza vaccination. Germline V gene sequence: CDR1 MNHNY, CDR2 SVGAGI (reference sequence). With 7 bases removed from V and 4 bases from J, the gap between germline ends came to 22 bases. The CDR3 is 16 amino acids.

The chain recombines TRBV6-6 with TRBJ2-5, with D tentatively TRBD2 (6 bases). The receptor was isolated from an adult who received the influenza vaccine. Sequenced here: CXCR5+ CD38- circulating T follicular helper cells from blood, sampled on the day of influenza vaccination. Noted subset: circulating Tfh, non-naive CD4+CXCR5+PD-1+ (ICOS+CD38+ or ICOS-CD38-). The CDR3 DNA reads TGTGCCAGCAATCCGTGGAGGGCCAGGGATAGAGAGACCCAGTACTTC. It codes for CASNPWRARDRETQYF.